The next 2 T cell receptor beta chains were all read from a single sample in a study of T cells in Graves' hyperthyroidism and ophthalmopathy. The investigators amplified TCR beta CDR3 regions from RNA transcripts. When the TCR CDR3 underwent first-round RT-PCR, the HTBI primer set was used. TCRdb reprocessed the multiplex PCR reads with MiXCR, giving one entry per CDR3 protein. The sample has 640,000 or so distinct CDR3 sequences, approximately 15% seen once; the top ten hold approximately 6.4%. The sequencing sample was made of blood. These receptors all come from a woman aged 18-29 years with Graves' ophthalmopathy.

This clonotype was recorded many times. This chain links TRBV7-8 with TRBJ1-1; no clear D. The CDR3 sequence is 15 residues long. Per the germline V gene, CDR1 is SGHVS and CDR2 is FQNEAQ. V gave up 1 base and J gave up 4 bases, with 13 bases separating them. The CDR3 nucleotides are TGTGCCAGCAGCTTAGAGTGGGTAGATGGCACTGAAGCTTTCTTT. The encoded protein is CASSLEWVDGTEAFF.

This clonotype was counted many times. This rearrangement joins TRBV28 to TRBJ1-2; the D is unclear. CDR3 length: 13 amino acids. The V end lost 6 bases, the J end lost 2 bases, and 10 bases lay between the germline ends. Germline V gene data show CDR1 as MDHEN and CDR2 as SYDVKM. The CDR3 sequence: CASRVDGNYGYTF. DNA of the CDR3: TGTGCCAGCAGGGTGGACGGGAACTATGGCTACACCTTC.